This TCR beta chain was observed in a study of PD-1 blockade in classical Hodgkin lymphoma. All trial patients relapsed after autologous stem cell transplantation. Sequencing used immunoSEQ multiplex PCR; TCRdb keeps in-frame clones, though not all of them. This repertoire shows some 41,000 clones, 70% to 80% found once; its top ten account for roughly 11%. The ends were cut back, 2 bases at V and 5 bases at J, with 10 bases in the middle. CDR3 length: 14 residues. CDR1 MNHNS and CDR2 SASEGT come from the germline V gene. This receptor was identified in a human donor with classical Hodgkin lymphoma. The chain is built from TRBV6-1 and TRBJ1-5; possible D gene TRBD1, 6 bases. This specimen was peripheral blood mononuclear cells (PBMCs), taken at baseline. CDR3 sequence (DNA): TGTGCCAGCAGTGAAACAGGGAGGCATCAGCCCCAGCATTTT. This gives the protein CASSETGRHQPQHF.